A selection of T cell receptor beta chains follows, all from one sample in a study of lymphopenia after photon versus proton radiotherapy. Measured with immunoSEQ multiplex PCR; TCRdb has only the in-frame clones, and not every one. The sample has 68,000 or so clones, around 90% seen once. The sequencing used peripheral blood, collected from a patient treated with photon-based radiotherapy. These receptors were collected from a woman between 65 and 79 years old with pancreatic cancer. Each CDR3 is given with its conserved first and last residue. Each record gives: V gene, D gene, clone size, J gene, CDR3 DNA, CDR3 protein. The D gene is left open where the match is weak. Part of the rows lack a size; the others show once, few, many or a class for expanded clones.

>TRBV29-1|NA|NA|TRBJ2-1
TGCAGCGTTGAAGATCACAGTGGTAGGCAGTTCTTC
CSVEDHSGRQFF
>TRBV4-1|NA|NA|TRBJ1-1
TGCGCCAGCAGGCCTGGATGGGGAAGGAAAGGGGGGACTGAAGCTTTCTTT
CASRPGWGRKGGTEAFF
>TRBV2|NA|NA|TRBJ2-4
TGTGCCAGCAAACTGGAAAACATTCAGTACTTC
CASKLENIQYF
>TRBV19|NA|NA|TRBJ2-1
TGTGCCAGTAGGCCTCCGGGGACTTACCTCAATGAGCAGTTCTTC
CASRPPGTYLNEQFF
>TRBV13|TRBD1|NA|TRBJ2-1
TGTGCCAGCAGCCTAGTGGGACAGCAATACAATGAGCAGTTCTTC
CASSLVGQQYNEQFF
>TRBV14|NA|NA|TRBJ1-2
TGTGCCAGCAGCCGAAGCGAGACCCTCTATGGCTACACCTTC
CASSRSETLYGYTF
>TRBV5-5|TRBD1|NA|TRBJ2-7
TGTGCCAGCAGCCCTTCTGGACAGGGGAGGTACGAGCAGTACTTC
CASSPSGQGRYEQYF
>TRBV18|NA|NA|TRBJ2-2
TGTGCCAGCTCACCACTAGACACCACCGGGGAGCTGTTTTTT
CASSPLDTTGELFF
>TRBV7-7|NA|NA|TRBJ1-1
TGTGCTAGCAGCCCCCAGACGAACACTGAAGCTTTCTTT
CASSPQTNTEAFF
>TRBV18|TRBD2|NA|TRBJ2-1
TGTGCCAGCTCACCAGATAGCGGGGGAGTCTACAATGAGCAGTTCTTC
CASSPDSGGVYNEQFF
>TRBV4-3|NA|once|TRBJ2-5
TGCGCCAGCAGCCACCGGGACGGACGATTTCAAGAGACCCAGTACTTC
CASSHRDGRFQETQYF
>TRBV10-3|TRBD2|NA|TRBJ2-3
TGTGCCATCAGTGAGCGGGGGGTGGATACGCAGTATTTT
CAISERGVDTQYF
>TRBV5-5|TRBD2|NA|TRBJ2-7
TGTGCCAGCAGGGAGGGGACTACCTTCTACGAGCAGTACTTC
CASREGTTFYEQYF
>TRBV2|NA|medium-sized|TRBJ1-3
TGTGCCAGCAGTGCGGAGGCCTCTGGAAACACCATATATTTT
CASSAEASGNTIYF
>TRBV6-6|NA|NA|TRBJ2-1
TGTGCCAGCGCCCTAGCGAATGAGCAGTTCTTC
CASALANEQFF
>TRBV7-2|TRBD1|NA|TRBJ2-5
TGTGCCAGCAGCTTAGGAGACAGGGGTGAGACCCAGTACTTC
CASSLGDRGETQYF
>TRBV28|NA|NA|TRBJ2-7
TGTGCCAGCAGTTTGTTAGGCTCCGAGCAGTACTTC
CASSLLGSEQYF
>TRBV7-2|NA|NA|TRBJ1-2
TGTGCCAGCAGCTTCGCGACAGGAACGTATGGCTACACCTTC
CASSFATGTYGYTF
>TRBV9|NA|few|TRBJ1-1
TGTGCCAGCGGACCCCTCCCCCAGGGTTCAGCTTTCTTT
CASGPLPQGSAFF
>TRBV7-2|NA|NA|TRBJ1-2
TGTGCCAGCAGCTTAGAGGTGGGAAGCGGCTACACCTTC
CASSLEVGSGYTF
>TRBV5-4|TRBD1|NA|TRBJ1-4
TGTGCCAGCAGCGCGACAGGGCCTAATGAAAAACTGTTTTTT
CASSATGPNEKLFF
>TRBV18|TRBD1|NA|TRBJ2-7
TGTGCCAGCTCACCCGACAGGGCTACGGTCGAGCAGTACTTC
CASSPDRATVEQYF
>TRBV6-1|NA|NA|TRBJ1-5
TGTGCCAGCAGTGATCGAGGGAGCAATCAGCCCCAGCATTTT
CASSDRGSNQPQHF
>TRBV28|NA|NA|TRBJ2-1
TGTGCCAGCGGATTGGGTGACGTGAGCTCCTACAATGAGCAGTTCTTC
CASGLGDVSSYNEQFF
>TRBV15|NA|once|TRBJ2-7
TGTGCCACCAGCAGAGATCGTGTTTACGAGCAGTACTTC
CATSRDRVYEQYF
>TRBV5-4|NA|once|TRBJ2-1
TGTGCCAGCAGCTTGATCGGGAGCTCCTACAATGAGCAGTTCTTC
CASSLIGSSYNEQFF
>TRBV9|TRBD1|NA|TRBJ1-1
TGTGCCAGCAGCGTAGGACAGGGAAAGACTGAAGCTTTCTTT
CASSVGQGKTEAFF
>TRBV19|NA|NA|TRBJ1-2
TGTGCCAGTAGAAGCCCGGGAATGGGGTATGGCTACACCTTC
CASRSPGMGYGYTF
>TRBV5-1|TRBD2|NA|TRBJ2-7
TGCGCCAGCAGCCCGGGAGGGACGGCCTACGAGCAGTACTTC
CASSPGGTAYEQYF
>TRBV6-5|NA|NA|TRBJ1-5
TGTGCCAGCAGTTCGCCACATAGCAATCAGCCCCAGCATTTT
CASSSPHSNQPQHF
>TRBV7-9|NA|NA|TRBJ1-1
TGTGCCAGCAGCTTCCGGGACAAGCCCTCTGAAGCTTTCTTT
CASSFRDKPSEAFF
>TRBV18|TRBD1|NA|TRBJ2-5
TGTGCCAGCTCACCTGGGACAGGGAATCAAGAGACCCAGTACTTC
CASSPGTGNQETQYF
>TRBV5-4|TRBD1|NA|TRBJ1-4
TGTGCCAGCAGCCCGACGGACAGGGTTGGCGAAAAACTGTTTTTT
CASSPTDRVGEKLFF
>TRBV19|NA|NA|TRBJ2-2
TGTGCCAGTAGCCCTCCAGGCACCGGGGAGCTGTTTTTT
CASSPPGTGELFF
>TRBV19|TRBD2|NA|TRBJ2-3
TGTGCCAGTAGTATCGGAGCGGGGTCTAGCACAGATACGCAGTATTTT
CASSIGAGSSTDTQYF
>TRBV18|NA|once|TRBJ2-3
TGTGCCAGCACCCTAACCTTGAACACAGATACGCAGTATTTT
CASTLTLNTDTQYF
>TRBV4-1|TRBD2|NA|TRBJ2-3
TGCGCCAGCAGCCAAGATGACGCGGGAGGAGATACGCAGTATTTT
CASSQDDAGGDTQYF
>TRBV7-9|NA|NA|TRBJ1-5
TGTGCCAGCAGCTTAGAAGGGAAACAGCCCCAGCATTTT
CASSLEGKQPQHF
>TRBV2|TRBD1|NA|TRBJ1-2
TGTGCCAGCAGTGATCCTTCAGTCGTAGACAGGGGGGGTAACTATGGCTACACCTTC
CASSDPSVVDRGGNYGYTF
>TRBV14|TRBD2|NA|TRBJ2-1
TGTGCCAGCAGCCATCTCGGACTAGCGGGAGGCTATGAGCAGTTCTTC
CASSHLGLAGGYEQFF
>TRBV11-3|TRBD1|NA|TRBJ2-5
TGTGCCAGCAGCTATTACAAGGGGCAGGGGGCTAGGGAGACCCAGTACTTC
CASSYYKGQGARETQYF
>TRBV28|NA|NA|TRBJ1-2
TGTGCCAGCAGTGTTACCAGGCGAGGAGGCTATGGCTACACCTTC
CASSVTRRGGYGYTF
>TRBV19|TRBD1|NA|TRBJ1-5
TGTGCCAGTAGTGACTCCGGGACAGGGTTTCAGCCCCAGCATTTT
CASSDSGTGFQPQHF
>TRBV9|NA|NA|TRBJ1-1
TGTGCCAGCAGCGTAGCTGTATCGAACACTGAAGCTTTCTTT
CASSVAVSNTEAFF
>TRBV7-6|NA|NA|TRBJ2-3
TGTGCCAGCAGCTTAGCAGGGTCTAGCACAGATACGCAGTATTTT
CASSLAGSSTDTQYF
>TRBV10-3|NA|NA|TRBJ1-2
TGTGCCATCAGTGAGCCATTTACGACAGCTACCTCGGAAGGCTACACCTTC
CAISEPFTTATSEGYTF
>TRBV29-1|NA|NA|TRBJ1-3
TGCAGCGTTGGTATGGGCGTCTCTGGAAACACCATATATTTT
CSVGMGVSGNTIYF
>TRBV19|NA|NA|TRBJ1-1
TGTGCCAGTAGTATAGATCTGGGGGGCGTGGGGTCTGAAGCTTTCTTT
CASSIDLGGVGSEAFF